Each of the 30 T cell receptor beta chains below was sequenced from the same sample in a study of breast tumors, draining lymph nodes, adjacent tissues. In TCRdb, the multiplex PCR reads were re-called with MiXCR into one record per CDR3 protein. Counted here are some 85,000 distinct CDR3 sequences, approximately 29% occurring once; the ten biggest clones make up more than 7%. The lymph nodes were axillary draining lymph nodes from breast cancer patients. Sequenced: axillary lymph node tissue. The receptors shown here come from a female donor with breast cancer. Some clones in this sample may be carry-over from other donors' samples.

In its sample, this clonotype was seen many times. This chain uses TRBV7-8 with TRBJ1-2; unclear D gene. V gave up 3 bases and J gave up 4 bases, with 6 bases separating them. The CDR3 totals 12 residues. Germline CDR1 and CDR2: SGHVS and FQNEAQ. The CDR3, as DNA: TGTGCCAGCAGCTTCCTTTCCTATGGCTACACCTTC. Protein: CASSFLSYGYTF.

The sample holds many counts of this clonotype. The chain uses TRBV11-2 and TRBJ1-3; D not certain. The CDR3 consists of 15 residues. CDR1 and CDR2 from the germline V gene are SGHAT and FQNNGV. Trimming took 5 bases from V and 4 from J, leaving 15 bases between them. The CDR3 protein is CASSLLRGFGNTIYF. The CDR3, as DNA: TGTGCCAGCAGCCTTCTGCGTGGGTTCGGAAACACCATATATTTT.

This clonotype has a count of ten or more. CDR3 nucleotides: TGTGCCAGCAGCTCCCTTAGGGGAGGGCCTTTGGAGACCCAGTACTTC. Its protein is CASSSLRGGPLETQYF. The genes are TRBV7-9 and TRBJ2-5; 7 positions match TRBD2. Trimming removed 4 bases from V and 5 bases from J; junction bases left unmatched: 13. The CDR3 runs 16 residues. From germline, CDR1 is SEHNR and CDR2 FQNEAQ (reference sequence).

CDR3 DNA sequence: TGTGCCAGCAGTTCCGGGGGGAATAGCAATCAGCCCCAGCATTTT. Translated: CASSSGGNSNQPQHF. The chain is built from TRBV12-3 or TRBV12-4 and TRBJ1-5, with D perhaps matching TRBD1 (5 bases). The V end lost 4 bases, the J end lost 0 bases, and 10 bases lay between the germline ends. The CDR3 extends over 15 amino acids.

This clonotype was detected many times. This chain links TRBV12-3 or TRBV12-4 with TRBJ2-3; 12 bases align to TRBD2. The CDR3 is 15 amino acids. The V segment lost 8 bases and the J segment 10 bases; nucleotides outside the gene matches: 13. The DNA of the CDR3 is TGTGCCAGCGCTTCCTTGACTAGCGGGAGTTTGGCGCAGTATTTT. It specifies CASASLTSGSLAQYF.

This clonotype was observed many times. The chain employs TRBV14 and TRBJ2-1, with 12 bases aligning to TRBD2. This CDR3 has 15 residues. The V gene end was trimmed by 5 bases and the J gene end by 5 bases; junction bases not matched to a gene: 4. CDR1 and CDR2 (germline): SGHDN, FVKESK. The DNA for the CDR3 is TGTGCCAGCAGCTACCGACTAGCGGGGGACAATGAGCAGTTCTTC. Amino acids: CASSYRLAGDNEQFF.

Ten or more counts support this clonotype. The rearrangement joins TRBV27 to TRBJ1-4; D call uncertain. The CDR3 is 12 residues long. The V gene's germline CDR1 is MNHEY and CDR2 SMNVEV (reference sequence). Deletions cut 5 bases from V and 12 bases from J, with 13 bases between. CDR3 sequence reads: CASSPPGKELFF. The CDR3 coding sequence is TGTGCCAGCAGTCCACCGGGGAAAGAACTGTTTTTT.

This clonotype has at least ten counts. The chain couples TRBV12-5 to TRBJ2-1; 14 bases are a match to TRBD2. Germline V gene sequence: CDR1 LGHNT, CDR2 FRNRAP. The CDR3 runs 16 residues. J gave up 6 bases and V 6 bases, and 7 bases lay outside the gene matches. The CDR3 loop reads CASGQTSGRALNEQFF. As DNA, the CDR3 is TGTGCTAGTGGGCAGACTAGCGGGAGGGCCCTCAATGAGCAGTTCTTC.

At least ten counts were recorded for this clonotype. This chain links TRBV7-2 with TRBJ2-7, with D hard to call. The CDR3 has 12 amino acids. Germline V gives CDR1 SGHTA, CDR2 FQGNSA. The V end lost 4 bases, the J end lost 2 bases, and 6 bases lay between the germline ends. The CDR3 nucleotides read TGTGCCAGCAGCTCAGACGCCTACGAGCAGTACTTC. It codes for CASSSDAYEQYF.

This clonotype was counted at least ten times. The chain joins TRBV7-3 to TRBJ2-2; 8 bases match TRBD1. The CDR3 loop spans 14 amino acids. Germline V gene sequence: CDR1 SGHTA, CDR2 FQGTGA. V trimming: 5 bases; J trimming: 7 bases; junction bases outside the gene matches: 6. DNA of the CDR3: TGTGCCAGCAGCCCCACAGGGGGTCTCGGGGAGCTGTTTTTT. Its protein product is CASSPTGGLGELFF.

The sample holds many counts of this clonotype. The V call is TRBV2, the J call TRBJ2-7; maybe TRBD1 (6 bases). The CDR3 totals 16 residues. CDR1 SNHLY and CDR2 FYNNEI come from the germline V gene. The V end lost 1 base, the J end lost 5 bases, and 18 bases lay between the germline ends. CDR3 in amino acids: CASSEGGGQGRNEQYF. CDR3 coding DNA: TGTGCCAGCAGTGAAGGCGGTGGTCAGGGGCGAAACGAGCAGTACTTC.

This clonotype was counted ten times or more. The rearrangement joins TRBV12-3 or TRBV12-4 to TRBJ2-7, with D unclear. V was clipped by 3 bases and J by 6 bases, with 9 bases between them. The CDR3 extends over 12 amino acids. CDR3 region: CASSFSTSEQYF. CDR3 bases: TGTGCCAGCAGTTTTTCGACCTCCGAGCAGTACTTC.

Details on this clonotype: A read error may be the cause here, since a much bigger clone is one base away. This sequence joins TRBV9 and TRBJ2-1, with 7 bases matching TRBD1. Germline V gene data show CDR1 as SGDLS and CDR2 as YYNGEE. This CDR3 has 14 residues. Written as DNA, the CDR3 is TGTGCCAGCAGCGAGACAGGGTTATGGGATGAGCAGTCCTTC. This sequence encodes CASSETGLWDEQSF.

Ten or more counts support this clonotype. This chain links TRBV4-3 with TRBJ1-6; D not resolved. This CDR3 region has 16 residues. Germline-derived CDR1 and CDR2 are LGHNA and YSLEER. V was clipped by 4 bases and J by 5 bases, with 15 bases between them. This CDR3 reads CASSREPGRNNSPLHF. CDR3 nucleotide sequence: TGCGCCAGCAGCCGCGAACCGGGCAGAAATAATTCACCCCTCCACTTT.

Ten or more counts support this clonotype. The rearrangement links TRBV5-1 to TRBJ2-7, with 7 bases fitting TRBD2. Germline lookup yields CDR1 SGHRS and CDR2 YFSETQ. The CDR3 loop spans 14 amino acids. With 0 bases clipped from V and 5 bases from J, the junction kept 5 bases outside the gene matches. This chain's CDR3 is CASSLDGRQNEQYF. The DNA for the CDR3 is TGCGCCAGCAGCTTGGACGGGAGGCAGAACGAGCAGTACTTC.

As concerns this clonotype: This sequence may be a read error, since a much larger clone differs from it by one base. CDR3 coding DNA: TGCAGTGCTAGAGATGTCTCCAGCGGGACAGGGAATGAGCAGTTCTTC. This translates into CSARDVSSGTGNEQFF. The chain couples TRBV20-1 to TRBJ2-1; 9 nucleotides match TRBD1. In germline, CDR1 is DFQATT, CDR2 SNEGSKA (reference sequence). This CDR3 is 16 amino acids long. The V gene end was trimmed by 0 bases and the J gene end by 7 bases; junction bases not matched to a gene: 10.

This clonotype has a handful of counts. A single base separates this from a much larger clone, so it may be a read error. The chain has TRBV12-3 or TRBV12-4 and TRBJ2-1, with D perhaps being TRBD1 or TRBD2 (5 bases each). This CDR3 comprises 14 residues. Trimming took 6 bases from V and 5 from J, leaving 14 bases between them. CDR3 bases: TGTGCCAGCAGCTCTTGGGACGGGAACAATGAGCAGTTCTTC. Amino acids: CASSSWDGNNEQFF.

This clonotype was detected ten times or more. The chain combines TRBV2 with TRBJ1-1; no firm D call. CDR1 is SNHLY, CDR2 FYNNEI, per germline. Trimming took 6 bases from V and 2 from J, leaving 10 bases between them. This CDR3 has 13 amino acids. The CDR3 loop is CASSFSVNTEAFF. CDR3 bases: TGTGCCAGCAGCTTCTCAGTTAACACTGAAGCTTTCTTT.

This clonotype was detected many times. This may arise from a read error, as a much more abundant clone is one base away. V usage is TRBV20-1 and J usage is TRBJ2-7; 10 bases are a match to TRBD2. Germline V lookup: CDR1 DFQATT, CDR2 SNEGSKA (reference sequence). The CDR3 is 14 amino acids. V gave up 0 bases and J gave up 9 bases; unmatched junction bases: 8. This CDR3 reads CSARDPTSGTRQYF. CDR3 bases: TGCAGTGCTAGAGATCCTACTAGCGGGACAAGGCAGTACTTC.

This clonotype was seen at least ten times. This chain joins TRBV7-9 and TRBJ2-7, with 10 bases that match TRBD1. V lost 5 bases to trimming and J lost 2 bases; unmatched junction nucleotides: 3. The CDR3 length is 14 residues. Per the germline V gene, CDR1 is SEHNR and CDR2 is FQNEAQ (reference sequence). The CDR3 sequence: CASSPGQGTYEQYF. The CDR3 DNA reads as TGTGCCAGCAGCCCGGGACAGGGGACCTACGAGCAGTACTTC.

This clonotype occurred many times. The chain recombines TRBV7-8 with TRBJ1-2, with 7 bases fitting TRBD1. J was trimmed by 8 bases and V by 5 bases; bases with no gene match: 14. The CDR3 loop spans 15 amino acids. Germline V CDR1 and CDR2: SGHVS, FQNEAQ. Written as DNA, the CDR3 is TGTGCCAGCAGCAACCTCGGACAGGCTCAAAGGGGCTACACCTTC. Residues: CASSNLGQAQRGYTF.

This clonotype was recorded many times. This sequence joins TRBV6-2 or TRBV6-3 and TRBJ2-5; TRBD2 might be the D (6 bases). The CDR3 sequence is 12 residues long. CDR1 MNHEY and CDR2 SVGEGT come from the germline V gene. The V gene lost 7 bases and the J gene lost 5 bases, with 11 bases spanning the gap. CDR3 nucleotide sequence: TGTGCCAGCATCGACGGAGGGGAGACCCAGTACTTC. The encoded protein is CASIDGGETQYF.

V is TRBV5-5 and J is TRBJ2-5; D remains ambiguous. Trimming removed 9 bases at V and 4 bases at J, with 19 bases between. From germline, CDR1 is SGHKS and CDR2 YYEKEE (reference sequence). The CDR3 contains 14 residues. The CDR3 DNA follows: TGTGCCACAGATGATCTCGGACGGCGAGAGACCCAGTACTTC. It translates to CATDDLGRRETQYF.

This clonotype is a singleton in its sample. The genes are TRBV7-3 and TRBJ2-1, with 13 bases lining up with TRBD2. The germline V gene encodes CDR1 SGHTA and CDR2 FQGTGA. This CDR3 contains 16 residues. J lost 7 bases, V lost 5 bases, and 8 bases had no gene match. The CDR3 nucleotides are TGTGCCAGCAGCCTCTATGGGACTAGCGGGGCGAATGAGCAGTTCTTC. It specifies CASSLYGTSGANEQFF. Looking up the rest from reference TRBV7-3 and TRBJ2-1 gives the full variable domain: GAGVSQTPSNKVTEKGKYVELRCDPISGHTALYWYRQSLGQGPEFLIYFQGTGAADDSGLPNDRFFAVRPEGSVSTLKIQRTERGDSAVYLCASSLYGTSGANEQFFGPGTRLTVL.

This clonotype was seen ten or more times. This chain connects TRBV18 to TRBJ2-7; 7 positions agree with TRBD2. J gave up 3 bases and V 3 bases, and 2 bases lay outside the gene matches. The CDR3 contains 13 residues. CDR1 KGHSH and CDR2 LQKENI come from the germline V gene. Here the CDR3 DNA reads TGTGCCAGCTCACCCGGACTAGACTACGAGCAGTACTTC. Translating it yields CASSPGLDYEQYF.

The sample holds a few counts of this clonotype. The chain joins TRBV6-2 or TRBV6-3 to TRBJ2-7, with D tentatively TRBD1 (7 bases). In germline, CDR1 is MNHEY, CDR2 SVGEGT. This CDR3 spans 17 amino acids. The germline V and J ends were trimmed by 5 bases and 5 bases, with 25 bases remaining between them. The CDR3, as DNA: TGTGCCAGCAGTCACGGGGGAACAGGGGCCCGTCCGAACGAGCAGTACTTC. Amino acids: CASSHGGTGARPNEQYF.

With regard to this clonotype: A much larger clone differs from this one at a single base, so this may be a read error. This chain's CDR3 is CASSHDQGRVQPQHF. The CDR3 DNA is TGTGCCAGCAGTCACGACCAGGGTCGAGTTCAGCCCCAGCATTTT. The chain recombines TRBV6-2 or TRBV6-3 with TRBJ1-5, with D possibly TRBD1 on 5 matching bases. Trimming removed 5 bases at V and 6 bases at J, with 17 bases between. The CDR3 covers 15 residues. Germline values: CDR1 MNHEY, CDR2 SVGEGT.

This clonotype was seen ten or more times. This may arise from a read error, as a much more abundant clone is one base away. V usage is TRBV20-1 and J usage is TRBJ1-2; 7 nucleotides agree with TRBD1. V shed 0 bases, J shed 7 bases, and the junction held 8 bases outside the gene matches. The germline CDR1 and CDR2 sequences are DFQATT and SNEGSKA (reference sequence). The CDR3 loop spans 14 amino acids. Written as DNA, the CDR3 is TGCAGTGCTAGAGATTTGACAGGGAAAACTGGCTACACCTTC. Translating it yields CSARDLTGKTGYTF.

This chain's CDR3 is CAISEFGGRADTQYF. The CDR3 bases are TGTGCCATCAGTGAGTTTGGCGGGAGGGCAGATACGCAGTATTTT. The chain employs TRBV10-3 and TRBJ2-3; 9 bases fit TRBD2. Looked up from germline, CDR1 is ENHRY and CDR2 is SYGVKD. Trimming cost V 1 base and J 4 bases; bases outside gene matches: 3. The CDR3 runs 15 residues.

This clonotype has ten or more counts. The rearrangement uses TRBV27 and TRBJ2-5, with D maybe TRBD2 (6 bases). CDR1 and CDR2 from the germline V gene are MNHEY and SMNVEV (reference sequence). V lost 7 bases and J 2 bases, leaving 20 bases between the germline ends. The CDR3 is 16 residues long. The CDR3 is CASKTFDGRAQETQYF. CDR3 DNA sequence: TGTGCCAGCAAAACATTTGACGGGAGAGCTCAAGAGACCCAGTACTTC.